What follows are 7 T cell receptor beta chains derived from one specimen sequenced in a study of glioma-infiltrating T cells. TCR alpha and beta CDR3 regions were amplified from RNA using iRepertoire nested multiplex PCR. TCRdb itself ran the multiplex PCR reads through MiXCR, one entry per CDR3 protein. The sample carries about 140,000 distinct CDR3 sequences, approximately 39% recorded once. Material: glioma tissue, nonneoplastic brain tissue, or PBMCs (not recorded which). The receptors come from a human donor with low-grade glioma or glioblastoma, undergoing nonglioma brain surgery, or in good health (not recorded which).

This clonotype was recorded at least ten times. This chain uses TRBV6-2 or TRBV6-3 with TRBJ2-5; D is undetermined. The germline CDR1 and CDR2 sequences are MNHEY and SVGEGT. Trimming left V 1 base short and J 4 bases short, with 4 bases between. There are 12 residues in the CDR3. The CDR3 sequence: CASSYFRETQYF. The CDR3 DNA is TGTGCCAGCAGTTACTTCCGAGAGACCCAGTACTTC.

V usage is TRBV20-1 and J usage is TRBJ2-7; the D gene is possibly TRBD2 (6 bases). Germline V lookup: CDR1 DFQATT, CDR2 SNEGSKA (reference sequence). V was clipped by 3 bases and J by 0 bases, with 18 bases between them. This CDR3 is built from 16 residues. This CDR3 is CSASGRTAPVSYEQYF. Here the CDR3 DNA reads TGCAGTGCTAGTGGGAGGACGGCTCCAGTCTCCTACGAGCAGTACTTC.

The gene calls are TRBV20-1 and TRBJ2-5; 8 nucleotides match TRBD2. The CDR3 has 14 residues. V lost 6 bases and J lost 4; bases outside the gene matches: 10. Germline values: CDR1 DFQATT, CDR2 SNEGSKA (reference sequence). The CDR3 DNA reads TGCAGTGCAGAAGAAGCGGGGGCGGGAGAGACCCAGTACTTC. Translating gives CSAEEAGAGETQYF.

Many counts were recorded for this clonotype. This chain uses TRBV6-1 with TRBJ2-3, with 7 bases identical to TRBD1. The CDR3 consists of 15 residues. CDR1 is MNHNS and CDR2 is SASEGT in the germline V gene. With 6 bases clipped from V and 4 bases from J, the junction kept 10 bases outside the gene matches. This chain's CDR3 is CASSDRTGLADTQYF. The DNA for the CDR3 is TGTGCCAGCAGCGATAGGACAGGTCTAGCAGATACGCAGTATTTT.

This clonotype is a singleton in its sample. This chain connects TRBV19 to TRBJ2-7; 7 bases are a match to TRBD2. The V gene end was trimmed by 7 bases and the J gene end by 2 bases; junction bases not matched to a gene: 11. The germline V gene has CDR1 LNHDA and CDR2 SQIVND (reference sequence). This CDR3 has 15 amino acids. CDR3 nucleotide sequence: TGTGCCAGTACGCCGGGGGAGGGGAGTGCCTACGAGCAGTACTTC. Its protein product is CASTPGEGSAYEQYF. Filled out from reference TRBV19 and TRBJ2-7, the complete variable domain reads DGGITQSPKYLFRKEGQNVTLSCEQNLNHDAMYWYRQDPGQGLRLIYYSQIVNDFQKGDIAEGYSVSREKKESFPLTVTSAQKNPTAFYLCASTPGEGSAYEQYFGPGTRLTVT.

The chain carries TRBV7-2 and TRBJ1-4; TRBD1 matches at 9 bases. V lost 5 bases to trimming and J lost 5 bases; unmatched junction nucleotides: 6. This CDR3 contains 15 residues. The germline V gene has CDR1 SGHTA and CDR2 FQGNSA. The CDR3 DNA reads TGTGCCAGCAGCCCAGGACAGGGGATAAATGAAAAACTGTTTTTT. This sequence encodes CASSPGQGINEKLFF.

The chain carries TRBV11-2 and TRBJ2-7; possible D gene TRBD1, 6 bases. In germline, CDR1 is SGHAT, CDR2 FQNNGV. The ends were cut back, 5 bases at V and 2 bases at J, with 13 bases in the middle. The CDR3 has 14 residues. The CDR3, as DNA: TGTGCCAGCAGCCCATCGACAGGAACCTACGAGCAGTACTTC. Amino acid sequence: CASSPSTGTYEQYF.